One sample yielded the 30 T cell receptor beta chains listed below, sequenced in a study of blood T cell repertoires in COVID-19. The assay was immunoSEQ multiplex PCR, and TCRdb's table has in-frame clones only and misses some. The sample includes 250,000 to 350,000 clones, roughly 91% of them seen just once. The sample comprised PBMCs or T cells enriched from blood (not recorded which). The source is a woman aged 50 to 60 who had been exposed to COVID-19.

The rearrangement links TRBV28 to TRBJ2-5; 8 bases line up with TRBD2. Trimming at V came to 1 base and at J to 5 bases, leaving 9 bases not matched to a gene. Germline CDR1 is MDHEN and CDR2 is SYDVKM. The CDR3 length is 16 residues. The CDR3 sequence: CASSLSGGAPWETQYF. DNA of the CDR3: TGTGCCAGCAGTTTATCCGGGGGGGCGCCCTGGGAGACCCAGTACTTC.

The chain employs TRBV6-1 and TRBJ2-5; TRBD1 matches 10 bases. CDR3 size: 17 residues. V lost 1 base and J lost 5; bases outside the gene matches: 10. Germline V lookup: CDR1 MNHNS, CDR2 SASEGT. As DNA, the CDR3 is TGTGCCAGCAGTGAAGAAGGGACAGGGGCTATTTCTGAGACCCAGTACTTC. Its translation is CASSEEGTGAISETQYF.

CDR3 in amino acids: CASRWATNYEQYF. For the CDR3, the DNA is TGTGCCAGCAGATGGGCAACAAACTACGAGCAGTACTTC. This chain joins TRBV12-3 or TRBV12-4 and TRBJ2-7; D is undetermined. V was clipped by 6 bases and J by 3 bases, with 12 bases between them. This CDR3 has 13 amino acids.

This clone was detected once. Written as DNA, the CDR3 is TGTGCCAGCAGCACCACCGGACAGGGTAGCTATGGCTACACCTTC. Translated, it gives CASSTTGQGSYGYTF. The chain has TRBV5-6 and TRBJ1-2, with 8 bases lining up with TRBD1. Unmatched junction bases numbered 9, after V lost 4 bases and J lost 4 bases. The CDR3 has 15 residues. Looked up from germline, CDR1 is SGHDT and CDR2 is YYEEEE. The entire variable domain, with the rest obtained from reference TRBV5-6 and TRBJ1-2, is as follows: DAGVTQSPTHLIKTRGQQVTLRCSPKSGHDTVSWYQQALGQGPQFIFQYYEEEERQRGNFPDRFSGHQFPNYSSELNVNALLLGDSALYLCASSTTGQGSYGYTFGSGTRLTVV.

The CDR3 here is CASSIGLAGGTDTQYF. CDR3 nucleotides: TGTGCCAGCAGTATCGGACTAGCGGGGGGCACAGATACGCAGTATTTT. The rearrangement uses TRBV25-1 and TRBJ2-3; 13 bases align to TRBD2. CDR1 is MGHDK and CDR2 is SYGVNS in the germline V gene. V shed 5 bases and J 1 base; nucleotides not matched to a gene: 3. The CDR3 is made up of 16 amino acids.

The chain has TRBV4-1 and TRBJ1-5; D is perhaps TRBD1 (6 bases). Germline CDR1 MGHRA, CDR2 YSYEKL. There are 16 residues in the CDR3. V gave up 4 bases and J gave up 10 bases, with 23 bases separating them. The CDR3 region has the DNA TGCGCCAGCAGCCCCCTCTTGGACAGACGGCCTCGACCCCAGCATTTT. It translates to CASSPLLDRRPRPQHF.

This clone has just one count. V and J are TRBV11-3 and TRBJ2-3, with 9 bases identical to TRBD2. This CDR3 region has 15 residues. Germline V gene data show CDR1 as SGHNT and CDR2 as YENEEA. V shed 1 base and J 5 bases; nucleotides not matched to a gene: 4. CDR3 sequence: CASSLASGEGDTQYF. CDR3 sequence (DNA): TGTGCCAGCAGCTTAGCTAGCGGGGAGGGAGATACGCAGTATTTT.

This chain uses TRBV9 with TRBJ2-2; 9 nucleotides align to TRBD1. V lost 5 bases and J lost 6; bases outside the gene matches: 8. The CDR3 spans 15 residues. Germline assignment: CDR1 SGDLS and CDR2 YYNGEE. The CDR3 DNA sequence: TGTGCCAGCAGGGGAACAGGGGGCAAGGCCGGGGAGCTGTTTTTT. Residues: CASRGTGGKAGELFF.

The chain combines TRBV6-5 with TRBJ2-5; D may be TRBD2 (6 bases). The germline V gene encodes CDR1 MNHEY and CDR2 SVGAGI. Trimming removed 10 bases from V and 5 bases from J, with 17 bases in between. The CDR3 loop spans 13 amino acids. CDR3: CATHPAGRETQYF. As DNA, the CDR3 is TGTGCCACCCATCCAGCGGGCCGGGAGACCCAGTACTTC.

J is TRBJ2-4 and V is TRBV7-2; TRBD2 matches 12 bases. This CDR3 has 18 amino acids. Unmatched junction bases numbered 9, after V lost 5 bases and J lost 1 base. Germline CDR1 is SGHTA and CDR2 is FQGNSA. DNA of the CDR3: TGTGCCAGCAGCCCAAGGACTAGCGGGGCTGCGGCCAAAAACATTCAGTACTTC. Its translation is CASSPRTSGAAAKNIQYF.

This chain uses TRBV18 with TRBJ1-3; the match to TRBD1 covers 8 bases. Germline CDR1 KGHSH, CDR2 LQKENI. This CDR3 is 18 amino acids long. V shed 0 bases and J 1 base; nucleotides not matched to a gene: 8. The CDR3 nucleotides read TGTGCCAGCTCACCACCTTCCGGACAGGGCAGGTCTGGAAACACCATATATTTT. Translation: CASSPPSGQGRSGNTIYF.

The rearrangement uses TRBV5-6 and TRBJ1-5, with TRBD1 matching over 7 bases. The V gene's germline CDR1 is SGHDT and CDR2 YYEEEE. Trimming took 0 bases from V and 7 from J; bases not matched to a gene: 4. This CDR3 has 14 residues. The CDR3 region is CASSLGGTDQPQHF. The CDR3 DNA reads TGTGCCAGCAGCTTGGGTGGGACAGACCAGCCCCAGCATTTT. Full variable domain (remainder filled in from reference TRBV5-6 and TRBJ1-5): DAGVTQSPTHLIKTRGQQVTLRCSPKSGHDTVSWYQQALGQGPQFIFQYYEEEERQRGNFPDRFSGHQFPNYSSELNVNALLLGDSALYLCASSLGGTDQPQHFGDGTRLSIL.

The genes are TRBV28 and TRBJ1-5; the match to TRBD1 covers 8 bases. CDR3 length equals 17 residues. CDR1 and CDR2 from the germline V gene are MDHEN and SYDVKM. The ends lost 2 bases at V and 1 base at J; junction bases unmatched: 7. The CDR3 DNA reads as TGTGCCAGCAGTTTAGGGCAGGGGGCCAACAGCAATCAGCCCCAGCATTTT. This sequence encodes CASSLGQGANSNQPQHF.

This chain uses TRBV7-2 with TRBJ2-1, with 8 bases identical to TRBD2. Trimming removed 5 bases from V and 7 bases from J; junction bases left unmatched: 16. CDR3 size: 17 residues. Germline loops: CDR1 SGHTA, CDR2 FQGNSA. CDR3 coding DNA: TGTGCCAGCAGCCCAAACTTAAAAGCGGGGGCCAGGAATGAGCAGTTCTTC. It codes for CASSPNLKAGARNEQFF. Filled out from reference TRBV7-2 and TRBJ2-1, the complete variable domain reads GAGVSQSPSNKVTEKGKDVELRCDPISGHTALYWYRQSLGQGLEFLIYFQGNSAPDKSGLPSDRFSAERTGGSVSTLTIQRTQQEDSAVYLCASSPNLKAGARNEQFFGPGTRLTVL.

The CDR3 reads CASSDGLAGAETQYF. The CDR3, as DNA: TGTGCCAGCAGCGATGGACTAGCGGGGGCAGAGACCCAGTACTTC. This chain uses TRBV27 with TRBJ2-5; the match to TRBD2 covers 13 bases. V was pared by 6 bases and J by 4 bases, with 5 bases of the junction left unmatched. The CDR3 sequence is 15 residues long. CDR1 and CDR2 (germline): MNHEY, SMNVEV (reference sequence).

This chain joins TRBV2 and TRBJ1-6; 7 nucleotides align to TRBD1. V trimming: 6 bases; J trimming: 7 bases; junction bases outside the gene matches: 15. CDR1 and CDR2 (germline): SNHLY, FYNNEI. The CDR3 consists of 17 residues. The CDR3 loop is CASRAADRERGNSPLHF. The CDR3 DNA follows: TGTGCCAGCAGGGCAGCCGACAGGGAAAGGGGAAATTCACCCCTCCACTTT.

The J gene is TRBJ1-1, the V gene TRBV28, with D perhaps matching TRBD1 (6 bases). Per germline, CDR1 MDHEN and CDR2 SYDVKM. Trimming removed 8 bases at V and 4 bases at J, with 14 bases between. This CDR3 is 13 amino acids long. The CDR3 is CASLSTGSTEAFF. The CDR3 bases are TGTGCCAGCCTCTCCACAGGGTCCACTGAAGCTTTCTTT.

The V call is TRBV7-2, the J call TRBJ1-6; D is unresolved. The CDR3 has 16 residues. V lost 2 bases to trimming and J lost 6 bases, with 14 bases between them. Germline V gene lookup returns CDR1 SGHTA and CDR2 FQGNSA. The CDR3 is CASSLNGEGVNSPLHF. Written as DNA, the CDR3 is TGTGCCAGCAGCTTAAACGGGGAAGGAGTTAATTCACCCCTCCACTTT.

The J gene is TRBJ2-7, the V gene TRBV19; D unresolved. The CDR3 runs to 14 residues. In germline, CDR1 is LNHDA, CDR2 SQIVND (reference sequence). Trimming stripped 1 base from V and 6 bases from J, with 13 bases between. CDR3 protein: CASSIVWAGGEQYF. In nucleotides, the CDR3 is TGTGCCAGTAGTATAGTTTGGGCAGGTGGCGAGCAGTACTTC.

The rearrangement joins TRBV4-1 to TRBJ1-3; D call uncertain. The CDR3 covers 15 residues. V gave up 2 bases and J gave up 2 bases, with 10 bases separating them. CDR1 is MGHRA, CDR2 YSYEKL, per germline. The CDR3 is CASSQSGSAGNTIYF. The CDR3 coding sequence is TGCGCCAGCAGCCAATCCGGGTCCGCTGGAAACACCATATATTTT.

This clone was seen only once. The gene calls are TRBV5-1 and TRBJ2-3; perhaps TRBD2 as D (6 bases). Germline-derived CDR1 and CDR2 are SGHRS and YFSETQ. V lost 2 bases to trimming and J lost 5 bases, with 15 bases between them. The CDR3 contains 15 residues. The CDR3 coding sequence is TGCGCCAGCAGCTTACCGTCGGGAGAGGGAGATACGCAGTATTTT. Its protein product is CASSLPSGEGDTQYF.

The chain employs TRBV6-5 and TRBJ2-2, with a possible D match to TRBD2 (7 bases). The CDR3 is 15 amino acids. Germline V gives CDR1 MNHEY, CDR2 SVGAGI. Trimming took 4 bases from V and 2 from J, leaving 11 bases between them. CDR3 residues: CASSWGGRNTGELFF. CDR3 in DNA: TGTGCCAGCAGTTGGGGGGGCCGAAACACCGGGGAGCTGTTTTTT.

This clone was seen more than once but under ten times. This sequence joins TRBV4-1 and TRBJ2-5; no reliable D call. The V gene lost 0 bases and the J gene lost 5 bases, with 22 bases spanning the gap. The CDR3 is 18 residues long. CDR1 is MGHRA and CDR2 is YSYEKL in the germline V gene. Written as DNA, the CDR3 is TGCGCCAGCAGCCAAGATCAACGCACCCCTACTTTCGCGGAGACCCAGTACTTC. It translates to CASSQDQRTPTFAETQYF.

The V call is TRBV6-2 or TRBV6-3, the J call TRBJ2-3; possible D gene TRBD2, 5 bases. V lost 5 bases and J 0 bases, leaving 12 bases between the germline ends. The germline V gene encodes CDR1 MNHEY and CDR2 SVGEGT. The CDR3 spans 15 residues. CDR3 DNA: TGTGCCAGCAGTCCGACGGGATCCAGCACAGATACGCAGTATTTT. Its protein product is CASSPTGSSTDTQYF.

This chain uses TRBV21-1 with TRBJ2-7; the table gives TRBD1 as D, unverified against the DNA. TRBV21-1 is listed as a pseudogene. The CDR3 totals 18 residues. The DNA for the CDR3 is TGTGCCAGCAGCAAAGGGGACAGGGGCCCCCCCATCGGCTACGAGCAGTACTTC. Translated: CASSKGDRGPPIGYEQYF.

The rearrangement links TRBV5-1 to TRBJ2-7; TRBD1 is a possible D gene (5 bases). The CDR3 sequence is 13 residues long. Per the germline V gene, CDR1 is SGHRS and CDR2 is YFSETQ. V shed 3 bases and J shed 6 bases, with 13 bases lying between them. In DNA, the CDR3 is TGCGCCAGCAGCTCGTTACAGGTCGCCGAGCAGTACTTC. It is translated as CASSSLQVAEQYF. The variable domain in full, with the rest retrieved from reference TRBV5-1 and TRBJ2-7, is KAGVTQTPRYLIKTRGQQVTLSCSPISGHRSVSWYQQTPGQGLQFLFEYFSETQRNKGNFPGRFSGRQFSNSRSEMNVSTLELGDSALYLCASSSLQVAEQYFGPGTRLTVT.

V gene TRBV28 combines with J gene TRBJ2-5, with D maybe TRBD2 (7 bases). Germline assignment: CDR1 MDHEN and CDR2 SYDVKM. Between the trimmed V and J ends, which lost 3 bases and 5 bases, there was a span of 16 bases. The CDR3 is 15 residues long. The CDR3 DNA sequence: TGTGCCAGCAGTTTTCCCGGGGGGCCACAGGAGACCCAGTACTTC. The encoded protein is CASSFPGGPQETQYF.

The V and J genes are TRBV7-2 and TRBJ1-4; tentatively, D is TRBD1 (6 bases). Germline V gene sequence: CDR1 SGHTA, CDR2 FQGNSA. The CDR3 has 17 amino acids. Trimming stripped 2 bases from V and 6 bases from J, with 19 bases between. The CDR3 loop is CASSLFPGGGADEKLFF. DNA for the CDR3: TGTGCCAGCAGCTTATTCCCGGGGGGGGGCGCGGATGAAAAACTGTTTTTT.

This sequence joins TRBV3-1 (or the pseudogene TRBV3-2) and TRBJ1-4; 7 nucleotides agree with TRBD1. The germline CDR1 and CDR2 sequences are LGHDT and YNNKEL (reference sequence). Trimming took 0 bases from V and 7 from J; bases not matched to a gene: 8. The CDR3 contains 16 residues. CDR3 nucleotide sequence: TGTGCCAGCAGCCAAGAAACGACAGGGAGGACTGAAAAACTGTTTTTT. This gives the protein CASSQETTGRTEKLFF.

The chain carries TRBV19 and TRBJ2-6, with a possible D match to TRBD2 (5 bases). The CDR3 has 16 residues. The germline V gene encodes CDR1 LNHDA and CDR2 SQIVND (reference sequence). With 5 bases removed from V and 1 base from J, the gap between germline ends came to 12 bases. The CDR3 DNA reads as TGTGCCAGTAGTCCAAGTTCGGGATCTGGGGCCAACGTCCTGACTTTC. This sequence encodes CASSPSSGSGANVLTF. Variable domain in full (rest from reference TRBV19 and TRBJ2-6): DGGITQSPKYLFRKEGQNVTLSCEQNLNHDAMYWYRQDPGQGLRLIYYSQIVNDFQKGDIAEGYSVSREKKESFPLTVTSAQKNPTAFYLCASSPSSGSGANVLTFGAGSRLTVL.